The 32 T cell receptor beta chains below all came from one sample that was sequenced in a study of T cells after yellow fever vaccination. TCRdb re-called the 5' RACE reads through MiXCR, storing one row per CDR3 protein. Altogether roughly 140,000 distinct CDR3 sequences are present, roughly 8% being singletons, with the ten largest covering about 0.73%. Specimen: CD4+ T cells sorted from PBMCs, collected 5 days after the yellow fever booster vaccination. The receptors here all came from a man aged 25-45 years who received the YFV17D yellow fever vaccine.

This clonotype was picked up many times. The rearrangement uses TRBV12-3 or TRBV12-4 and TRBJ2-2, with 16 bases fitting TRBD2. CDR3 length: 16 residues. Trimming cost V 4 bases and J 6 bases; bases outside gene matches: 2. The CDR3 is CASSSGTSGRAGELFF. Here the CDR3 DNA reads TGTGCCAGCAGTTCCGGGACTAGCGGGAGGGCCGGGGAGCTGTTTTTT.

In the case of this clonotype: This may stem from a read error, because a much larger clone lies one nucleotide away. The chain recombines TRBV4-3 with TRBJ2-7, with D unresolved. Trimming took off 4 bases at V and 5 bases at J, with 15 bases between the two ends. CDR1 and CDR2 from the germline V gene are LGHNA and YSLEER. The CDR3 consists of 14 residues. This CDR3 reads CASSRTARRNEQYF. The CDR3 nucleotides are TGCGCCAGCAGCCGAACGGCTAGGAGAAACGAGCAGTACTTC.

This clonotype was recorded at least ten times. The rearrangement links TRBV5-1 to TRBJ2-1, with D unclear. V was clipped by 5 bases and J by 5 bases, with 5 bases between them. The CDR3 runs to 11 residues. Looked up from germline, CDR1 is SGHRS and CDR2 is YFSETQ. CDR3 loop: CASSSNNEQFF. DNA for the CDR3: TGCGCCAGCAGTTCAAACAATGAGCAGTTCTTC.

Many counts were recorded for this clonotype. The rearrangement uses TRBV18 and TRBJ2-1; the D gene could be TRBD1 or TRBD2 (5 bases each). V was trimmed by 2 bases and J by 9 bases, leaving 17 bases between them. The CDR3 has 15 residues. Germline lookup yields CDR1 KGHSH and CDR2 LQKENI. CDR3 region: CASSPSGQGIGEQFF. CDR3 coding DNA: TGTGCCAGCTCACCATCGGGGCAGGGAATTGGTGAGCAGTTCTTC.

There are many counts of this clonotype. The chain carries TRBV7-2 and TRBJ2-3; 11 bases are a match to TRBD2. Germline V gene sequence: CDR1 SGHTA, CDR2 FQGNSA. The junction had 4 bases not matched to a gene; V was cut back by 5 bases and J by 3 bases. CDR3 length equals 15 residues. The CDR3 DNA reads as TGTGCCAGCAGCAGACGGACTAGCGGGACAGATACGCAGTATTTT. Translated: CASSRRTSGTDTQYF.

The V call is TRBV10-3, the J call TRBJ1-1, with D tentatively TRBD1 (5 bases). Trimming stripped 4 bases from V and 4 bases from J, with 13 bases between. CDR3 length: 14 amino acids. Germline lookup yields CDR1 ENHRY and CDR2 SYGVKD. CDR3 DNA: TGTGCCATCAGTGCTCCAGGGCGAGGCACTGAAGCTTTCTTT. Amino acids: CAISAPGRGTEAFF.

This clonotype was seen ten or more times. The chain joins TRBV11-1 to TRBJ1-2; D is possibly TRBD1 (6 bases). Germline CDR1 SGHAT, CDR2 FQDESV (reference sequence). V gave up 4 bases and J gave up 2 bases, with 23 bases separating them. CDR3 length equals 18 residues. CDR3 in DNA: TGTGCCAGCAGCTGGGATACTCACAGGGCTATCGGCAACTATGGCTACACCTTC. It is translated as CASSWDTHRAIGNYGYTF.

This clonotype was seen many times. The gene calls are TRBV18 and TRBJ2-2, with D possibly called TRBD1 or TRBD2 (5 bases each). CDR1 and CDR2 from the germline V gene are KGHSH and LQKENI. The CDR3 is made up of 17 amino acids. V was shortened by 4 bases and J by 0 bases, with 15 bases between the two germline ends. The DNA for the CDR3 is TGTGCCAGCTCACTGCCGGGACGCACATCGAACACCGGGGAGCTGTTTTTT. It encodes CASSLPGRTSNTGELFF. The variable domain in full, with the rest retrieved from reference TRBV18 and TRBJ2-2, is NAGVMQNPRHLVRRRGQEARLRCSPMKGHSHVYWYRQLPEEGLKFMVYLQKENIIDESGMPKERFSAEFPKEGPSILRIQQVVRGDSAAYFCASSLPGRTSNTGELFFGEGSRLTVL.

This clonotype was detected ten times or more. The rearrangement uses TRBV13 and TRBJ1-2; D possibly corresponds to TRBD1 (6 bases). Per germline, CDR1 PRHDT and CDR2 FYEKMQ (reference sequence). V lost 5 bases and J lost 7, with 17 bases in between. The CDR3 has 14 amino acids. The CDR3 DNA is TGTGCCAGCAGCCAGGGGTTAGGGGCAGCTGGCTACACCTTC. Translation: CASSQGLGAAGYTF.

This clonotype was seen ten or more times. The genes are TRBV20-1 and TRBJ2-3; 10 positions match TRBD2. The CDR3 totals 14 residues. Germline CDR1 is DFQATT and CDR2 is SNEGSKA (reference sequence). Trimming cost V 6 bases and J 5 bases; bases outside gene matches: 8. CDR3 in DNA: TGCAGTGCCAGAAGCGGGAGGGCCAAAGATACGCAGTATTTT. Translated: CSARSGRAKDTQYF.

This clonotype appeared many times. The rearrangement uses TRBV7-9 and TRBJ2-7; 7 bases are a match to TRBD2. The junction had 6 bases not matched to a gene; V was cut back by 6 bases and J by 1 base. This CDR3 has 14 amino acids. Germline-derived CDR1 and CDR2 are SEHNR and FQNEAQ (reference sequence). CDR3 bases: TGTGCCAGCAGTCGTCTAGCGGTGTCCTACGAGCAGTACTTC. Translation gives CASSRLAVSYEQYF. Based on the CDR3 plus reference TRBV7-9 and TRBJ2-7, the full variable domain is DTGVSQNPRHKITKRGQNVTFRCDPISEHNRLYWYRQTLGQGPEFLTYFQNEAQLEKSRLLSDRFSAERPKGSFSTLEIQRTEQGDSAMYLCASSRLAVSYEQYFGPGTRLTVT.

This clonotype appeared many times. The chain combines TRBV28 with TRBJ2-7; D is unclear. V shed 3 bases and J shed 0 bases, with 12 bases lying between them. This CDR3 is built from 15 residues. Germline-derived CDR1 and CDR2 are MDHEN and SYDVKM. CDR3: CASSFGRKNSYEQYF. In DNA, the CDR3 is TGTGCCAGCAGTTTCGGCAGGAAAAACTCCTACGAGCAGTACTTC. Looking up the rest from reference TRBV28 and TRBJ2-7 gives the full variable domain: DVKVTQSSRYLVKRTGEKVFLECVQDMDHENMFWYRQDPGLGLRLIYFSYDVKMKEKGDIPEGYSVSREKKERFSLILESASTNQTSMYLCASSFGRKNSYEQYFGPGTRLTVT.

This clonotype was counted only a few times. The chain employs TRBV20-1 and TRBJ2-3; 9 bases are shared with TRBD1. Germline V gives CDR1 DFQATT, CDR2 SNEGSKA (reference sequence). Unmatched junction bases numbered 6, after V lost 0 bases and J lost 5 bases. CDR3 length: 15 amino acids. This chain's CDR3 is CSARDGTGSVDTQYF. CDR3 bases: TGCAGTGCTAGAGATGGGACAGGGAGTGTAGATACGCAGTATTTT.

This clonotype has more than one count but fewer than ten. The genes are TRBV7-9 and TRBJ2-1; D is perhaps TRBD2 (6 bases). The length of the CDR3 is 15 residues. Germline V CDR1 and CDR2: SEHNR, FQNEAQ (reference sequence). V dropped 1 base and J dropped 6 bases, with 13 bases sitting between them. This CDR3 is CASSLDGGSGNEQFF. CDR3 bases: TGTGCCAGCAGCTTAGACGGGGGATCGGGCAATGAGCAGTTCTTC.

A remark on this clonotype: A read error may explain this, as a much larger clone is one base away. The rearrangement uses TRBV4-2 and TRBJ2-5; D remains ambiguous. The germline V gene has CDR1 LGHNA and CDR2 YNFKEQ. V lost 0 bases, J lost 4 bases, and 12 bases lay in between. The CDR3 runs 15 residues. The CDR3 reads CASSQDGDKGETQYF. DNA of the CDR3: TGTGCCAGCAGCCAAGATGGGGATAAAGGAGAGACCCAGTACTTC.

At least ten counts were recorded for this clonotype. This chain joins TRBV6-1 and TRBJ2-3; 10 bases are shared with TRBD2. V shed 7 bases and J 1 base; nucleotides not matched to a gene: 5. This CDR3 contains 15 residues. Germline V gives CDR1 MNHNS, CDR2 SASEGT. The CDR3 nucleotides read TGTGCCAGCATCAGAGCGGGAGGGGGCACAGATACGCAGTATTTT. Residues: CASIRAGGGTDTQYF.

Many counts were recorded for this clonotype. This sequence joins TRBV25-1 and TRBJ2-1, with D perhaps being TRBD1 or TRBD2 (5 bases each). In germline, CDR1 is MGHDK, CDR2 SYGVNS. The length of the CDR3 is 15 residues. V was shortened by 2 bases and J by 2 bases, with 10 bases between the two germline ends. The CDR3 DNA is TGTGCCAGCAGTGAACCGGGACCTGCCTACAATGAGCAGTTCTTC. Translated: CASSEPGPAYNEQFF. Combining the CDR3 with reference TRBV25-1 and TRBJ2-1 gives the whole variable domain EADIYQTPRYLVIGTGKKITLECSQTMGHDKMYWYQQDPGMELHLIHYSYGVNSTEKGDLSSESTVSRIRTEHFPLTLESARPSHTSQYLCASSEPGPAYNEQFFGPGTRLTVL.

This clonotype was counted ten times or more. This chain links TRBV3-1 with TRBJ2-1, with 8 nucleotides matching TRBD1. CDR1 is LGHDT, CDR2 YNNKEL, per germline (reference sequence). There are 14 residues in the CDR3. Trimming at V came to 1 base and at J to 5 bases, leaving 1 base not matched to a gene. CDR3 coding DNA: TGTGCCAGCAGCCAAGGGACAGGGCACAATGAGCAGTTCTTC. It is translated as CASSQGTGHNEQFF.

This clonotype came up many times. The rearrangement joins TRBV27 to TRBJ1-5; a possible D gene is TRBD1 (5 bases). Germline CDR1 MNHEY, CDR2 SMNVEV (reference sequence). Trimming removed 5 bases from V and 3 bases from J, with 11 bases in between. This CDR3 region has 14 residues. DNA for the CDR3: TGTGCCAGCAGTACAGGTTTCGACAATCAGCCCCAGCATTTT. It encodes CASSTGFDNQPQHF.

In regard to this clonotype: A much larger clone sits a single nucleotide away, making a read error possible. The chain has TRBV7-3 and TRBJ2-5; maybe TRBD2 (5 bases). The germline V gene encodes CDR1 SGHTA and CDR2 FQGTGA. This CDR3 is built from 13 residues. The CDR3 DNA sequence: TGTGCCAGCTCCCGAGGGAGAAATGAGGCCCACTACTTC. This codes for CASSRGRNEAHYF.

There are many counts of this clonotype. The gene calls are TRBV18 and TRBJ2-3; D assignment may be TRBD1 or TRBD2 (5 bases each). Germline CDR1 is KGHSH and CDR2 is LQKENI. Trimming left V 6 bases short and J 3 bases short, with 16 bases between. This CDR3 has 15 residues. Here the CDR3 reads CASSRDHPGTDTQYF. The CDR3 DNA reads as TGTGCCAGCTCCCGGGACCACCCCGGAACAGATACGCAGTATTTT.

This clonotype was seen at least ten times. The V call is TRBV5-1, the J call TRBJ2-1; 13 bases agree with TRBD2. V trimming: 4 bases; J trimming: 4 bases; junction bases outside the gene matches: 14. This CDR3 contains 19 residues. In germline, CDR1 is SGHRS, CDR2 YFSETQ. The CDR3 spells CASSPSRTSGRGSYNEQFF. The CDR3 coding sequence is TGCGCCAGCAGCCCATCTAGGACTAGCGGGAGAGGGTCATACAATGAGCAGTTCTTC.

This clonotype showed up just a few times. The chain is built from TRBV3-1 and TRBJ2-1, with 8 nucleotides matching TRBD2. With 3 bases clipped from V and 4 bases from J, the junction kept 14 bases outside the gene matches. This CDR3 has 18 residues. CDR1 LGHDT and CDR2 YNNKEL come from the germline V gene (reference sequence). The CDR3 sequence is CASSQTGGAETTYNEQFF. CDR3 DNA sequence: TGTGCCAGCAGCCAGACGGGAGGGGCGGAAACTACATACAATGAGCAGTTCTTC.

This clonotype showed up many times. The chain recombines TRBV10-3 with TRBJ2-3; D unresolved. Germline CDR1 ENHRY, CDR2 SYGVKD. This CDR3 contains 13 residues. Trimming shortened V by 0 bases and J by 14 bases, and 15 bases separated the two germline ends. In DNA, the CDR3 is TGTGCCATCAGTGAGTCGAAAGTCCTGGTGGGGTATTTT. Encoded protein: CAISESKVLVGYF.

This clonotype was found many times. The rearrangement uses TRBV20-1 and TRBJ2-1, with D tentatively TRBD1 (6 bases). V was cut by 6 bases and J by 0 bases, with 12 bases left in between. The germline CDR1 and CDR2 sequences are DFQATT and SNEGSKA (reference sequence). This CDR3 region has 14 residues. CDR3 amino acids: CSAQGRSSYNEQFF. DNA for the CDR3: TGCAGTGCACAGGGACGCAGCTCCTACAATGAGCAGTTCTTC.

This clonotype was recorded many times. The CDR3 DNA sequence: TGTGCCAGCAGCCCCGGGACAGGGGGGATAGGGGAGCAGTACTTC. Its translation is CASSPGTGGIGEQYF. V is TRBV7-6 and J is TRBJ2-7; 11 bases line up with TRBD1. J was trimmed by 7 bases and V by 5 bases; bases with no gene match: 10. Germline CDR1 is SGHVS and CDR2 is FNYEAQ. This CDR3 is built from 15 residues.

This clonotype was observed many times. This chain joins TRBV18 and TRBJ2-3; TRBD2 is a possible D gene (5 bases). Per germline, CDR1 KGHSH and CDR2 LQKENI. The germline V and J ends were trimmed by 2 bases and 6 bases, with 15 bases remaining between them. This CDR3 contains 15 residues. DNA of the CDR3: TGTGCCAGCTCACCATACCCCCGCAGAGGGGATACGCAGTATTTT. This codes for CASSPYPRRGDTQYF.

The chain combines TRBV19 with TRBJ2-5; no clear D gene. The CDR3 runs to 11 residues. Germline CDR1 reads LNHDA; CDR2 reads SQIVND (reference sequence). The germline V and J ends were trimmed by 9 bases and 4 bases, with 9 bases remaining between them. In nucleotides, the CDR3 is TGTGCCAGCCGACTGAGAGAGACCCAGTACTTC. Translation: CASRLRETQYF.

This clonotype was seen repeatedly, ten times or more. This rearrangement joins TRBV5-1 to TRBJ2-7; 11 bases are shared with TRBD1. V lost 3 bases and J lost 4; bases outside the gene matches: 3. CDR1 and CDR2 from the germline V gene are SGHRS and YFSETQ. The CDR3 sequence is 14 residues long. The CDR3, as DNA: TGCGCCAGCAGCTACGGACAGGGGGCTTACGAGCAGTACTTC. This encodes CASSYGQGAYEQYF.

This clonotype was picked up many times. The gene calls are TRBV7-2 and TRBJ2-1, with TRBD2 as a possible D gene (6 bases). V was cut by 7 bases and J by 3 bases, with 13 bases left in between. This CDR3 is 14 amino acids long. The germline V gene has CDR1 SGHTA and CDR2 FQGNSA. The CDR3 protein is CASIKGRDYNEQFF. For the CDR3, the DNA is TGTGCCAGCATCAAGGGGCGGGACTACAATGAGCAGTTCTTC. Filled out from reference TRBV7-2 and TRBJ2-1, the complete variable domain reads GAGVSQSPSNKVTEKGKDVELRCDPISGHTALYWYRQSLGQGLEFLIYFQGNSAPDKSGLPSDRFSAERTGGSVSTLTIQRTQQEDSAVYLCASIKGRDYNEQFFGPGTRLTVL.

This clonotype has just a few counts. This rearrangement joins TRBV28 to TRBJ2-1; no clear D. The V gene lost 0 bases and the J gene lost 7 bases, with 10 bases spanning the gap. The germline gives CDR1 MDHEN, CDR2 SYDVKM. The CDR3 consists of 14 residues. CDR3 nucleotides: TGTGCCAGCAGTTTATGGCGGAAGGGAAATGAGCAGTTCTTC. Its translation is CASSLWRKGNEQFF.

This clonotype appeared many times. The rearrangement links TRBV10-3 to TRBJ2-7, with unresolved D. Per the germline V gene, CDR1 is ENHRY and CDR2 is SYGVKD. The ends were cut back, 4 bases at V and 3 bases at J, with 4 bases in the middle. The CDR3 loop spans 11 amino acids. In nucleotides, the CDR3 is TGTGCCATCAGTGCTGGCTACGAGCAGTACTTC. Amino acid sequence: CAISAGYEQYF.